In its sample, the clone carrying this T cell receptor beta chain was seen once. Its antigen remains unidentified. The data are from a study of cytomegalovirus exposure and HLA in healthy donors. Study-wide results and caveats: From TCR beta sequences, most subjects' HLA-A and HLA-B alleles were reportedly predicted accurately. The study recorded around 160 TCR beta chains that were cytomegalovirus-associated.

Researchers ran the PCR with 60 Vbeta and 13 Jbeta primers. Original analysis: Per a later analysis, the number of unique TCR beta chains was 75 million to 90 million, of which some 10 million were shared. Assay used: immunoSEQ multiplex PCR; TCRdb lists only in-frame clones, some missing. That table is the source of V, J and clone size, and D and trimming were worked out from the DNA. The sample holds roughly 66,000 clones, less than 80% seen once. The sequence came from a woman between 50 and 59 years old in good health and CMV-seronegative. The sample comprised PBMCs.

The CDR3 reads CSVRTGGDEQYF. As DNA, the CDR3 is TGCAGCGTCCGGACAGGGGGCGACGAGCAGTACTTC. The J gene is TRBJ2-5, the V gene TRBV29-1, with TRBD1 identical over 11 bases. The DNA end lines up better with TRBJ2-7; the J call may be wrong. The V gene's germline CDR1 is SQVTM and CDR2 ANQGSEA. The CDR3 covers 12 residues.